This T cell receptor beta chain was found in a study of blood T cell repertoires in COVID-19. Measured with immunoSEQ multiplex PCR; TCRdb has only the in-frame clones, and not every one. The profile shows about 170,000 clones, 75% to 90% of them singletons. V was pared by 6 bases and J by 8 bases, with 16 bases between. The length of the CDR3 is 13 residues. Germline-derived CDR1 and CDR2 are MDHEN and SYDVKM. The genes are TRBV28 and TRBJ1-2, with D tentatively TRBD1 (6 bases). The sequencing input was PBMCs or T cells enriched from blood (not recorded which). This TCR was sampled from a woman in her fifties or sixties who had recovered from COVID-19. The CDR3 protein is CASRVQGSRGYTF. The CDR3 bases are TGTGCCAGCAGGGTACAGGGTTCGAGGGGCTACACCTTC.